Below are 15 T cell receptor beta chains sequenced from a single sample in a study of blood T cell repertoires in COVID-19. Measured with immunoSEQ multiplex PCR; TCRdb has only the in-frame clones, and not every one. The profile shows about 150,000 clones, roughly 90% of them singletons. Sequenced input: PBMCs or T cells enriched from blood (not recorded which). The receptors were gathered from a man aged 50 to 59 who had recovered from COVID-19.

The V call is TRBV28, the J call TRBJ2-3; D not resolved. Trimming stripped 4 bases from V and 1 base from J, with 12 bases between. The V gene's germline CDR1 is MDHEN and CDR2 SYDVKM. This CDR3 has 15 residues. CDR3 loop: CASSSPGAGTDTQYF. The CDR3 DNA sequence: TGTGCCAGCAGTTCGCCTGGCGCGGGCACAGATACGCAGTATTTT.

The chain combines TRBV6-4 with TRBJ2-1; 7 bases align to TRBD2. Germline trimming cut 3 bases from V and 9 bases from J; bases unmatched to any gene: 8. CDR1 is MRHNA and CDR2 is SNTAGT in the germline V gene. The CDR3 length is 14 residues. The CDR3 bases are TGTGCCAGCAGTGATACCGGGACTACCGGTGAGCAGTTCTTC. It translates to CASSDTGTTGEQFF.

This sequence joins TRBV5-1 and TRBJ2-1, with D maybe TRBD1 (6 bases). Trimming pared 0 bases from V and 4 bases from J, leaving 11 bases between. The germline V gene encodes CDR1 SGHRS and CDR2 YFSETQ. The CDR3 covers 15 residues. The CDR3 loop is CASSLGRGAYNEQFF. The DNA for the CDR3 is TGCGCCAGCAGCTTGGGCAGGGGTGCATACAATGAGCAGTTCTTC.

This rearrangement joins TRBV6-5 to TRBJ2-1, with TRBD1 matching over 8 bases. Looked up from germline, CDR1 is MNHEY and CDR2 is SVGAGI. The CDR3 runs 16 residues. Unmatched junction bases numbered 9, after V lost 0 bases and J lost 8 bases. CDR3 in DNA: TGTGCCAGCAGTTACTCACTGACAGGGGAACTGCATGAGCAGTTCTTC. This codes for CASSYSLTGELHEQFF.

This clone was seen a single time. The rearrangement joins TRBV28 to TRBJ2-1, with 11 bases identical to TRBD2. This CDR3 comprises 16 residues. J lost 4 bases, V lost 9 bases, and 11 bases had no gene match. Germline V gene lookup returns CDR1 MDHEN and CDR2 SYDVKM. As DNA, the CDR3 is TGTGCCAGTGGGGGAGGACTAGCGGGTAAATACAATGAGCAGTTCTTC. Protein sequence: CASGGGLAGKYNEQFF.

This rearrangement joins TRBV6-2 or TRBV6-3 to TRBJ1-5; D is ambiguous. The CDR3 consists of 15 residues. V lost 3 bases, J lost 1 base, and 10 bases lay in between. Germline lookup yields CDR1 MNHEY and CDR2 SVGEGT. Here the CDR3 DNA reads TGTGCCAGCAGTTATTTTCTAGCGAGCAATCAGCCCCAGCATTTT. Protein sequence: CASSYFLASNQPQHF.

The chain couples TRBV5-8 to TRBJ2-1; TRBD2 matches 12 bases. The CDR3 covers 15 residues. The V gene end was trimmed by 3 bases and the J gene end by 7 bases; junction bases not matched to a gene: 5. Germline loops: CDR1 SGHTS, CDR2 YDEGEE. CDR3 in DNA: TGTGCCAGCAGCTCTAGCGGGGGGGCCTGGAATGAGCAGTTCTTC. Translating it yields CASSSSGGAWNEQFF.

CDR3: CASRTGMGDIQYF. CDR3 DNA: TGTGCCAGCAGGACAGGGATGGGGGACATTCAGTACTTC. This chain uses TRBV6-5 with TRBJ2-4; 7 bases agree with TRBD1. This CDR3 is built from 13 residues. From germline, CDR1 is MNHEY and CDR2 SVGAGI. The ends lost 6 bases at V and 8 bases at J; junction bases unmatched: 7.

This CDR3 is CASSSQGSGELFF. As DNA, the CDR3 is TGTGCCAGCAGCTCACAGGGTTCCGGGGAGCTGTTTTTT. V is TRBV7-2 and J is TRBJ2-2, with D perhaps matching TRBD1 (6 bases). Germline CDR1 and CDR2: SGHTA and FQGNSA. The CDR3 spans 13 residues. Trimming stripped 4 bases from V and 6 bases from J, with 9 bases between.

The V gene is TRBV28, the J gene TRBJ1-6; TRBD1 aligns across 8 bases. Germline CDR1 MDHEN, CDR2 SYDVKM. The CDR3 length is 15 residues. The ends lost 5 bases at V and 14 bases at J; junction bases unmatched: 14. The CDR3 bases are TGTGCCAGCAGTACCCAGGACAGGGTTTTCGTGGCCCTCCACTTT. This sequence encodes CASSTQDRVFVALHF.

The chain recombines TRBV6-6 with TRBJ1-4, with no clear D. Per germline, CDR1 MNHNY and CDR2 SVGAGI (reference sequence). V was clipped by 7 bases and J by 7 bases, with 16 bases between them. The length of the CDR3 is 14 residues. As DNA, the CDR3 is TGTGCCAGCACCCGCCGGGAATGGGGTGAAAAACTGTTTTTT. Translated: CASTRREWGEKLFF.

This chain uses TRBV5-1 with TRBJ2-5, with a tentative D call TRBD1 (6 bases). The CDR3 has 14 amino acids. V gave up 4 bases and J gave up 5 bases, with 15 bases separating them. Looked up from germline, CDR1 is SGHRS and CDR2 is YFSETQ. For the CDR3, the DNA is TGCGCCAGCAGCCCGTTGACCAGGGGTGAGACCCAGTACTTC. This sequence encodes CASSPLTRGETQYF. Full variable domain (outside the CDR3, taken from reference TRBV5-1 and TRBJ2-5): KAGVTQTPRYLIKTRGQQVTLSCSPISGHRSVSWYQQTPGQGLQFLFEYFSETQRNKGNFPGRFSGRQFSNSRSEMNVSTLELGDSALYLCASSPLTRGETQYFGPGTRLLVL.

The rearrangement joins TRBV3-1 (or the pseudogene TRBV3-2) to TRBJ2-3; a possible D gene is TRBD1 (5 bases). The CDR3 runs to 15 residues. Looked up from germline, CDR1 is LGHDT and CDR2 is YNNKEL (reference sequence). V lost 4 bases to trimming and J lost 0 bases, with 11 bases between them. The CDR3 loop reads CASSPFRASTDTQYF. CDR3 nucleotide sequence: TGTGCCAGCAGCCCCTTCAGGGCTAGCACAGATACGCAGTATTTT.

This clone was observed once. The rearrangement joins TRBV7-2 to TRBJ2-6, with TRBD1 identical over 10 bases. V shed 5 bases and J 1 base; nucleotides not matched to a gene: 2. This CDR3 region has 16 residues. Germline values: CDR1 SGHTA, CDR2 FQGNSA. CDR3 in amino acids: CASSRDRGSGANVLTF. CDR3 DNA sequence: TGTGCCAGCAGCCGGGACAGGGGTTCTGGGGCCAACGTCCTGACTTTC.

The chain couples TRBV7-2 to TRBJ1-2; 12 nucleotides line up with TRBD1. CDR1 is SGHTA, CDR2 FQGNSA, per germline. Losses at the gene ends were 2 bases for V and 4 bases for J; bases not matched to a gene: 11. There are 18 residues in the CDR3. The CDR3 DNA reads TGTGCCAGCAGCTTATACTTTGGGACAGGGGGCGCGAGCTATGGCTACACCTTC. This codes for CASSLYFGTGGASYGYTF.